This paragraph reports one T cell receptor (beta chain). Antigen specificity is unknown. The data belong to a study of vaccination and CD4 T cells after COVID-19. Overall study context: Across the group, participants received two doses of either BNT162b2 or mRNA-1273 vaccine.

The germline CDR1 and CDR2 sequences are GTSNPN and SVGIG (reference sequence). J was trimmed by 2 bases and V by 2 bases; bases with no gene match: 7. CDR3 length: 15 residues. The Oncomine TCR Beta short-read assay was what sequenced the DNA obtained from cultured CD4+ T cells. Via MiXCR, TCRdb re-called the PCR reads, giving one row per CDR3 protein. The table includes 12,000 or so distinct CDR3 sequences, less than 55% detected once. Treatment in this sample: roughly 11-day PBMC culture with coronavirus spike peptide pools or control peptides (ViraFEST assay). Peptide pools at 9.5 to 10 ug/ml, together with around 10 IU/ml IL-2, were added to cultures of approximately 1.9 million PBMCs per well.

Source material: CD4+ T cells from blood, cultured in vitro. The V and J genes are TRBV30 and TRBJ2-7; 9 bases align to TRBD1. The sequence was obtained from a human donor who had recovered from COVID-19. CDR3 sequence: CAWSRQGVTAYEQYF. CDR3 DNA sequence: TGTGCCTGGAGTCGACAGGGGGTGACCGCCTACGAGCAGTACTTC. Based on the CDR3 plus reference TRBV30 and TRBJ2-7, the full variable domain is SQTIHQWPATLVQPVGSPLSLECTVEGTSNPNLYWYRQAAGRGLQLLFYSVGIGQISSEVPQNLSASRPQDRQFILSSKKLLLSDSGFYLCAWSRQGVTAYEQYFGPGTRLTVT.